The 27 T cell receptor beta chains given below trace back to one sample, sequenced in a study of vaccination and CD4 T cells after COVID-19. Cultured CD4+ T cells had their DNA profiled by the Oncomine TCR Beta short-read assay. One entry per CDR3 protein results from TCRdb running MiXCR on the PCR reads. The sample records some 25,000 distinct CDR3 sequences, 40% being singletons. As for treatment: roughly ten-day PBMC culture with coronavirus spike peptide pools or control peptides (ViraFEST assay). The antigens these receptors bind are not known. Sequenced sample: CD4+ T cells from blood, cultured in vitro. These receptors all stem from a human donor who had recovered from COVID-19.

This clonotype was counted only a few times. The CDR3 bases are TGCAGTGCTCTTTCCGATACGCAGTATTTT. As protein: CSALSDTQYF. The chain combines TRBV20-1 with TRBJ2-3; D gene ambiguous. The CDR3 is 10 amino acids. CDR1 DFQATT and CDR2 SNEGSKA come from the germline V gene (reference sequence). The V end was cut by 5 bases, the J end by 6 bases, with 6 bases between.

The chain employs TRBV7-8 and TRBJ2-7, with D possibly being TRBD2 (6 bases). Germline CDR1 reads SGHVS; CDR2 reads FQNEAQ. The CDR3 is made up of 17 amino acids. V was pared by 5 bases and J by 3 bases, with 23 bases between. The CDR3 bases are TGTGCCAGCAGCCTCTTTGCTCCGACTAGGCAAATCTACGAGCAGTACTTC. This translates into CASSLFAPTRQIYEQYF.

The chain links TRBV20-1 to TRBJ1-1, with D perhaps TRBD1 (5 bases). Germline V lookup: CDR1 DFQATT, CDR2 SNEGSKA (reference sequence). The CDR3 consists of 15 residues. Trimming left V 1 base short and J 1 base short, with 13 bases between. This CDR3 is CSARVRGRTNTEAFF. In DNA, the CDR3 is TGCAGTGCTAGAGTTAGGGGTAGGACGAACACTGAAGCTTTCTTT.

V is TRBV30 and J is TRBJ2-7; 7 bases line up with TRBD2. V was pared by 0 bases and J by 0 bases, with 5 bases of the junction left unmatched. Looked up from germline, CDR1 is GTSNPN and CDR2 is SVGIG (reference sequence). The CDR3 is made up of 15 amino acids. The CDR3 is CAWSVDGRSSYEQYF. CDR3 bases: TGTGCCTGGAGTGTAGACGGGAGGAGCTCCTACGAGCAGTACTTC.

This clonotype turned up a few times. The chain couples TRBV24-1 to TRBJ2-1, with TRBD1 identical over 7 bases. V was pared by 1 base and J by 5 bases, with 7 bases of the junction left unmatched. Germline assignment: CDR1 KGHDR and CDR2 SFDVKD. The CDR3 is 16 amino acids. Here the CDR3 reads CATSDFKGAGDNEQFF. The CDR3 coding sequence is TGTGCCACCAGTGATTTCAAGGGGGCCGGGGACAATGAGCAGTTCTTC.

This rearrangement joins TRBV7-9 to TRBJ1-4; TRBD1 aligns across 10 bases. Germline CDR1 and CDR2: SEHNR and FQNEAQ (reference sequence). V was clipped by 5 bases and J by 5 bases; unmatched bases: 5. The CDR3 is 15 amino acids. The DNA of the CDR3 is TGTGCCAGCAGCATAGGGACAGGGGCCAATGAAAAACTGTTTTTT. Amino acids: CASSIGTGANEKLFF. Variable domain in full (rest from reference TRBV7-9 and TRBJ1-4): DTGVSQNPRHKITKRGQNVTFRCDPISEHNRLYWYRQTLGQGPEFLTYFQNEAQLEKSRLLSDRFSAERPKGSFSTLEIQRTEQGDSAMYLCASSIGTGANEKLFFGSGTQLSVL.

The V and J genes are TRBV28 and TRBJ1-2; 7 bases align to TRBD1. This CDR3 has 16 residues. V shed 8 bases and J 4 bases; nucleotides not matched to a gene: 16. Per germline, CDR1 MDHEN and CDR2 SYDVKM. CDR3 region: CASEISPGQSSYGYTF. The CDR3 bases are TGTGCCAGCGAAATCAGCCCGGGACAGTCTTCCTATGGCTACACCTTC.

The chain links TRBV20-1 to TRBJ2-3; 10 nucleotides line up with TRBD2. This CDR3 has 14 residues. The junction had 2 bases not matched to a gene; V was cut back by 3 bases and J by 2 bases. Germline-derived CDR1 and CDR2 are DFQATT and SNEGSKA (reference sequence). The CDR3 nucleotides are TGCAGTGCTAGCACTAGCGGGGTCACAGATACGCAGTATTTT. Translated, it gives CSASTSGVTDTQYF.

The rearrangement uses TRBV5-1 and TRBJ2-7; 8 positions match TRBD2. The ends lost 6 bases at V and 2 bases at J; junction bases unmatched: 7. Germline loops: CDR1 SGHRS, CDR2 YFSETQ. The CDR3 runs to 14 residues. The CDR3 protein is CASTPGGGTYEQYF. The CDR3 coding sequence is TGCGCCAGCACCCCGGGGGGGGGAACCTACGAGCAGTACTTC.

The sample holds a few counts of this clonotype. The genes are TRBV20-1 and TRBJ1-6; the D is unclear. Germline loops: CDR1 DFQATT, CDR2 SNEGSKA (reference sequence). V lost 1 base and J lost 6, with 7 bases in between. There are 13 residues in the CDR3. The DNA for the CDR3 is TGCAGTGCTAGAGTATGGGGTAATTCACCCCTCCACTTT. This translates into CSARVWGNSPLHF.

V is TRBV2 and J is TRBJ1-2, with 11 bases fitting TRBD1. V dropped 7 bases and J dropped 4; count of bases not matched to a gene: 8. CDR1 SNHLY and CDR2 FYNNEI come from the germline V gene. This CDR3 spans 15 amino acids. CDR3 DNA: TGTGCCAGCAATCCCGGACAGGGGGCTACCTATGGCTACACCTTC. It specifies CASNPGQGATYGYTF.

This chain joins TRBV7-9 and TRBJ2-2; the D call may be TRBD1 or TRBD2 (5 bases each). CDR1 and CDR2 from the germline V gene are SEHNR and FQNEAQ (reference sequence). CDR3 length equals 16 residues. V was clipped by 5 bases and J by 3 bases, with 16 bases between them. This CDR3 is CASSRRLGVDTGELFF. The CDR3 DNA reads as TGTGCCAGCAGCCGTCGATTGGGGGTTGACACCGGGGAGCTGTTTTTT. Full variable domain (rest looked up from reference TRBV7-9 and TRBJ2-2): DTGVSQNPRHKITKRGQNVTFRCDPISEHNRLYWYRQTLGQGPEFLTYFQNEAQLEKSRLLSDRFSAERPKGSFSTLEIQRTEQGDSAMYLCASSRRLGVDTGELFFGEGSRLTVL.

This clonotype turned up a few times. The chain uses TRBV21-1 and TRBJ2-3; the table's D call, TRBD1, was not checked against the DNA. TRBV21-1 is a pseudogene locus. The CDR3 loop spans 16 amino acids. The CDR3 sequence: CASSNDNRVLTDTQYF. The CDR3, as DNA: TGTGCCAGCAGCAATGATAACAGGGTGCTTACAGATACGCAGTATTTT.

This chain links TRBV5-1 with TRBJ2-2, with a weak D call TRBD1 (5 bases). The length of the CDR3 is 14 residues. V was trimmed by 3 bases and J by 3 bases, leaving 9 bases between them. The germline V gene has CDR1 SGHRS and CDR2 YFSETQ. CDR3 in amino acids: CASSSQGHTGELFF. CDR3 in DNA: TGCGCCAGCAGCTCCCAGGGCCACACCGGGGAGCTGTTTTTT.

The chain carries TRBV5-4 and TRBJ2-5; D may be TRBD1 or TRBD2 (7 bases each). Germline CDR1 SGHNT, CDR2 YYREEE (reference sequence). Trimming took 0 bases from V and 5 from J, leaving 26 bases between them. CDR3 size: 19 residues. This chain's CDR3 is CASSLDWGGGRPSRETQYF. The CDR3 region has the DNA TGTGCCAGCAGCTTGGACTGGGGAGGGGGCCGACCTTCTCGGGAGACCCAGTACTTC. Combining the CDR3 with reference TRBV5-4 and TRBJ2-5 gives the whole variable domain ETGVTQSPTHLIKTRGQQVTLRCSSQSGHNTVSWYQQALGQGPQFIFQYYREEENGRGNFPPRFSGLQFPNYSSELNVNALELDDSALYLCASSLDWGGGRPSRETQYFGPGTRLLVL.

The CDR3 nucleotides read TGTGCCAGCAGTGAACAGGGCTTTAGGGTGTATTTT. Protein sequence: CASSEQGFRVYF. This chain joins TRBV25-1 and TRBJ2-3, with D tentatively TRBD1 (5 bases). The germline gives CDR1 MGHDK, CDR2 SYGVNS. V shed 2 bases and J shed 14 bases, with 14 bases lying between them. There are 12 residues in the CDR3.

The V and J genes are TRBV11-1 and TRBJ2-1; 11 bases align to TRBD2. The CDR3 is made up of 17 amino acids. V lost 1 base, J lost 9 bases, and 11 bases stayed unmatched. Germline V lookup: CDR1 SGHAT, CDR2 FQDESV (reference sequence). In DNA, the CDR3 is TGTGCCAGCAGCTTAGGGCCTAGCGGGGGGTTTTCCGGTGAGCAGTTCTTC. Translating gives CASSLGPSGGFSGEQFF.

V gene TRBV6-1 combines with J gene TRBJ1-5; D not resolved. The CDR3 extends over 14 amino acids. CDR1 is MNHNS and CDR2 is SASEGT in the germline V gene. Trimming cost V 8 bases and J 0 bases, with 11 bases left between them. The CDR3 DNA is TGTGCCAGCGGTGTAGGTTATAGCAATCAGCCCCAGCATTTT. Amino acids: CASGVGYSNQPQHF.

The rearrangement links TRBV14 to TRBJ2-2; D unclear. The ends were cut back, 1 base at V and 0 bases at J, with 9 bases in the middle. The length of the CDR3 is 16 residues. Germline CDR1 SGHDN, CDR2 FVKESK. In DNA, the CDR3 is TGTGCCAGCAGCCAAGCTGCTAGGTCGAACACCGGGGAGCTGTTTTTT. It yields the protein CASSQAARSNTGELFF.

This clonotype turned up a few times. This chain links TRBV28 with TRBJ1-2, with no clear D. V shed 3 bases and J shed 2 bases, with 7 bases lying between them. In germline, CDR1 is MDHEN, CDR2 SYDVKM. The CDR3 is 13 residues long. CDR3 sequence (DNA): TGTGCCAGCAGTTTCCGCAGGAACTATGGCTACACCTTC. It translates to CASSFRRNYGYTF.

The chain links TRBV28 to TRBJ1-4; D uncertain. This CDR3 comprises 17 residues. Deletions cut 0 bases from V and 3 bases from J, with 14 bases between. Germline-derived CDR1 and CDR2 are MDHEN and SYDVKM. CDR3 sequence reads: CASSLWLRERANEKLFF. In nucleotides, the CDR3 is TGTGCCAGCAGTTTATGGTTGAGGGAGCGGGCTAATGAAAAACTGTTTTTT.

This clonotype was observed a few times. The CDR3: CASSIFRGAQPQHF. The CDR3 DNA reads TGTGCCAGTAGTATATTTAGGGGGGCCCAGCCCCAGCATTTT. The rearrangement links TRBV19 to TRBJ1-5; possible D gene TRBD1, 6 bases. The germline CDR1 and CDR2 sequences are LNHDA and SQIVND (reference sequence). The CDR3 is 14 residues long. Trimming shortened V by 2 bases and J by 7 bases, and 12 bases separated the two germline ends.

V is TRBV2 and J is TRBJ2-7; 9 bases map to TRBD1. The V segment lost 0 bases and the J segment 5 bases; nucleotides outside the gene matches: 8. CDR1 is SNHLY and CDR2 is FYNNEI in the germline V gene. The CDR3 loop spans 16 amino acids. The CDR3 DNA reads TGTGCCAGCAGTGAAGCCCCCGGGACAGGGAGCCACGAGCAGTACTTC. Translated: CASSEAPGTGSHEQYF.

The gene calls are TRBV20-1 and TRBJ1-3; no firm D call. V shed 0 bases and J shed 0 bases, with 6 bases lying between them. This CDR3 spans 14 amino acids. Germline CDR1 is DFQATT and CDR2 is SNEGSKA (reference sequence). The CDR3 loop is CSARDASSGNTIYF. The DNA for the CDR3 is TGCAGTGCTAGAGATGCAAGCTCTGGAAACACCATATATTTT.

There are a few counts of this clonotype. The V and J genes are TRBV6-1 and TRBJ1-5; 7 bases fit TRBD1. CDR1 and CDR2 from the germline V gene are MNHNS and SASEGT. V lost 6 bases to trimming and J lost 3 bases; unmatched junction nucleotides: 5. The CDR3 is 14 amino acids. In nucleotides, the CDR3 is TGTGCCAGCAGGGGGACAGCACCCAATCAGCCCCAGCATTTT. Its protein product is CASRGTAPNQPQHF.

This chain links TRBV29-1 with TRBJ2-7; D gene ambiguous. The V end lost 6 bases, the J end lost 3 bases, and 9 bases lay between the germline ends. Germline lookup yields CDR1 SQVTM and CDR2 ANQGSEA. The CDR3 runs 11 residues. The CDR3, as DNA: TGCAGCGTCGCCGCGGACTACGAGCAGTACTTC. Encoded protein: CSVAADYEQYF.

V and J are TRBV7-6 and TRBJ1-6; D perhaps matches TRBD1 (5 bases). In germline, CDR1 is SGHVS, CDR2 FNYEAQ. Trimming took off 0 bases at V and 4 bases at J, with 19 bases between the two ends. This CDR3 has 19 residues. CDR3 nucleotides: TGTGCCAGCAGCTTAGCCCCCCCTGGGGGGGACGCGTATAATTCACCCCTCCACTTT. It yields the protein CASSLAPPGGDAYNSPLHF.